The clone carrying this T cell receptor (beta chain) has more than one count but fewer than ten. Molecular barcoding with unique molecular identifiers was used for the TCRbeta library. From the PCR reads, TCRdb called clonotypes with MiXCR, one entry per CDR3 protein. The sample has hundreds of thousands of distinct CDR3 sequences, around 14% seen once; the top ten hold 0.79%. The CDR3 totals 14 residues. Germline CDR1 and CDR2: MNHEY and SVGAGI. V lost 2 bases, J lost 2 bases, and 7 bases lay in between. These data come from a study of T-cell reconstitution after alpha-beta-depleted transplantation in children.

Material: PBMCs, obtained before TCRalphabeta/CD19-depleted stem cell transplant. The chain links TRBV6-5 to TRBJ1-5; D uncertain. The receptor's source is a girl aged 2-10 years with congenital amegakaryocytic thrombocytopenia, due to receive a stem cell transplant. The CDR3 spells CASSYGRGNQPQHF. The CDR3, as DNA: TGTGCCAGCAGTTACGGGAGGGGCAATCAGCCCCAGCATTTT.